These 26 T cell receptor beta chains originate from one sample sequenced in a study of shared clonotypes between healthy human individuals. Libraries were prepared by immunoSEQ multiplex PCR; TCRdb keeps only in-frame clonotypes and omits some of them. The sample has hundreds of thousands of clones, approximately 96% seen once. CD45RO-negative cells were positively selected for CCR7, leaving out terminally differentiated effector memory CD45RA+ cells. Sequenced input: naive CD8+ T cells sorted from blood. The receptor source for this set is a woman in her twenties or thirties in good health.

V usage is TRBV13 and J usage is TRBJ2-2, with D unresolved. This CDR3 region has 15 residues. V dropped 6 bases and J dropped 0 bases, with 11 bases sitting between them. Per germline, CDR1 PRHDT and CDR2 FYEKMQ (reference sequence). The CDR3 loop reads CASSQDGPNTGELFF. The CDR3 DNA reads as TGTGCCAGCAGTCAAGACGGCCCGAACACCGGGGAGCTGTTTTTT.

This clone was seen once. The J gene is TRBJ1-1, the V gene TRBV30, with a weak D call TRBD1 (5 bases). Trimming took off 1 base at V and 6 bases at J, with 18 bases between the two ends. This CDR3 region has 15 residues. Germline CDR1 GTSNPN, CDR2 SVGIG (reference sequence). In DNA form, the CDR3 reads TGTGCCTGGAGTGATCCCGCCCAGGGTTACCCTGAAGCTTTCTTT. As protein: CAWSDPAQGYPEAFF.

This chain links TRBV6-1 with TRBJ2-7; TRBD2 matches 7 bases. This CDR3 has 14 amino acids. Germline V gene data show CDR1 as MNHNS and CDR2 as SASEGT. Germline trimming cut 2 bases from V and 3 bases from J; bases unmatched to any gene: 4. CDR3 DNA: TGTGCCAGCAGTGAATGGTCGGGAGGCTACGAGCAGTACTTC. It yields the protein CASSEWSGGYEQYF.

This clone was recorded once. The chain has TRBV19 and TRBJ2-7, with a tentative D call TRBD1 (5 bases). The germline V and J ends were trimmed by 3 bases and 1 base, with 10 bases remaining between them. This CDR3 region has 14 residues. Germline CDR1 and CDR2: LNHDA and SQIVND (reference sequence). Here the CDR3 DNA reads TGTGCCAGTAGTATGGTTCAGGGTTCCTACGAGCAGTACTTC. This sequence encodes CASSMVQGSYEQYF. Using reference TRBV19 and TRBJ2-7 for the parts outside the CDR3, the full variable domain is DGGITQSPKYLFRKEGQNVTLSCEQNLNHDAMYWYRQDPGQGLRLIYYSQIVNDFQKGDIAEGYSVSREKKESFPLTVTSAQKNPTAFYLCASSMVQGSYEQYFGPGTRLTVT.

This rearrangement joins TRBV4-1 to TRBJ2-1; 11 nucleotides align to TRBD2. Germline-derived CDR1 and CDR2 are MGHRA and YSYEKL. Trimming removed 3 bases from V and 8 bases from J; junction bases left unmatched: 9. The CDR3 length is 16 residues. The CDR3 spells CASSQVLAGELDEQFF. DNA for the CDR3: TGCGCCAGCAGCCAGGTACTAGCGGGAGAGCTCGATGAGCAGTTCTTC.

V is TRBV25-1 and J is TRBJ2-3, with D perhaps matching TRBD2 (8 bases). The V and J ends lost 10 bases and 5 bases respectively, with 25 bases between them. This CDR3 is built from 16 residues. Germline CDR1 and CDR2: MGHDK and SYGVNS. This CDR3 reads CANETPRGREVDTQYF. The CDR3 nucleotides read TGTGCCAACGAAACCCCGAGGGGGCGGGAGGTAGATACGCAGTATTTT. Drawing the rest from reference TRBV25-1 and TRBJ2-3, the complete variable domain is EADIYQTPRYLVIGTGKKITLECSQTMGHDKMYWYQQDPGMELHLIHYSYGVNSTEKGDLSSESTVSRIRTEHFPLTLESARPSHTSQYLCANETPRGREVDTQYFGPGTRLTVL.

Worth noting for this clone: The sample carries other DNA sequences with the same CDR3. The CDR3 region has the DNA TGTGCCAGCAGTTTATCACCGAACACCGGGGAGCTGTTTTTT. This translates into CASSLSPNTGELFF. The chain joins TRBV27 to TRBJ2-2; D unclear. The CDR3 loop spans 14 amino acids. The V gene's germline CDR1 is MNHEY and CDR2 SMNVEV (reference sequence). Between the trimmed V and J ends, which lost 0 bases and 0 bases, there was a span of 2 bases.

A remark on this clone: The same CDR3 is also encoded by other DNA sequences in this sample. This chain uses TRBV27 with TRBJ2-3; tentative D call: TRBD2 (5 bases). Trimming stripped 2 bases from V and 3 bases from J, with 6 bases between. Germline V gene data show CDR1 as MNHEY and CDR2 as SMNVEV (reference sequence). The CDR3 is 13 residues long. The CDR3 DNA follows: TGTGCCAGCAGTTTACGGGGTACAGATACGCAGTATTTT. Residues: CASSLRGTDTQYF.

The chain employs TRBV4-1 and TRBJ2-7, with 9 positions matching TRBD1. The V segment lost 4 bases and the J segment 3 bases; nucleotides outside the gene matches: 10. Germline-derived CDR1 and CDR2 are MGHRA and YSYEKL. This CDR3 is 16 amino acids long. The CDR3 DNA is TGCGCCAGCAGCCCGGACAGGGGACTGGGAGACTACGAGCAGTACTTC. Protein product: CASSPDRGLGDYEQYF.

The V gene is TRBV4-1, the J gene TRBJ2-7; 7 bases are shared with TRBD2. V gave up 4 bases and J gave up 3 bases; unmatched junction bases: 6. Per the germline V gene, CDR1 is MGHRA and CDR2 is YSYEKL. This CDR3 has 14 amino acids. CDR3: CASSPGLEGYEQYF. The CDR3 DNA is TGCGCCAGCAGCCCCGGACTAGAGGGCTACGAGCAGTACTTC.

This rearrangement joins TRBV27 to TRBJ2-7; D is perhaps TRBD2 (7 bases). Trimming removed 1 base at V and 2 bases at J, with 15 bases between. This CDR3 region has 16 residues. CDR1 and CDR2 from the germline V gene are MNHEY and SMNVEV (reference sequence). CDR3 amino acids: CASSLFGGGDTYEQYF. The DNA of the CDR3 is TGTGCCAGCAGTTTATTTGGGGGAGGGGACACCTACGAGCAGTACTTC.

The chain has TRBV27 and TRBJ2-1; TRBD1 matches at 7 bases. CDR3 length equals 16 residues. CDR1 and CDR2 from the germline V gene are MNHEY and SMNVEV (reference sequence). V was clipped by 1 base and J by 7 bases; unmatched bases: 10. CDR3 coding DNA: TGTGCCAGCAGTTTATATCCGGGACAGTCGAGAAATGAGCAGTTCTTC. Amino acids: CASSLYPGQSRNEQFF.

The table lists this clone with a few counts. The chain carries TRBV7-6 and TRBJ2-1; 9 nucleotides line up with TRBD2. V shed 2 bases and J 6 bases; nucleotides not matched to a gene: 5. Germline loops: CDR1 SGHVS, CDR2 FNYEAQ. This CDR3 spans 15 amino acids. The CDR3 nucleotides are TGTGCCAGCAGCTTATTGCGGGAGGGAGTCAATGAGCAGTTCTTC. Its protein is CASSLLREGVNEQFF.

The V gene is TRBV7-8, the J gene TRBJ2-3; tentatively, D is TRBD2 (5 bases). V was trimmed by 5 bases and J by 0 bases, leaving 12 bases between them. CDR3 length: 15 amino acids. Germline CDR1 reads SGHVS; CDR2 reads FQNEAQ. CDR3: CASSPEADSTDTQYF. The CDR3 bases are TGTGCCAGCAGCCCTGAAGCGGATAGCACAGATACGCAGTATTTT.

V is TRBV27 and J is TRBJ2-1; D unclear. The ends were cut back, 8 bases at V and 0 bases at J, with 8 bases in the middle. This CDR3 contains 13 residues. The germline CDR1 and CDR2 sequences are MNHEY and SMNVEV (reference sequence). CDR3 protein: CASSTNSYNEQFF. Written as DNA, the CDR3 is TGTGCCAGCTCCACCAACTCCTACAATGAGCAGTTCTTC.

V usage is TRBV6-5 and J usage is TRBJ2-7, with 7 bases fitting TRBD2. Losses at the gene ends were 6 bases for V and 3 bases for J; bases not matched to a gene: 8. This CDR3 is 14 amino acids long. Looked up from germline, CDR1 is MNHEY and CDR2 is SVGAGI. Here the CDR3 reads CASRRERDYYEQYF. DNA for the CDR3: TGTGCCAGCAGACGGGAGCGGGACTACTACGAGCAGTACTTC.

This chain uses TRBV6-6 with TRBJ2-5; D ambiguous. With 6 bases removed from V and 9 bases from J, the gap between germline ends came to 8 bases. Germline-derived CDR1 and CDR2 are MNHNY and SVGAGI (reference sequence). CDR3 length equals 10 residues. As DNA, the CDR3 is TGTGCCAGCAGCCGACTTCCCCAGTACTTC. Its protein is CASSRLPQYF.

The V call is TRBV11-2, the J call TRBJ2-1; D not certain. Per the germline V gene, CDR1 is SGHAT and CDR2 is FQNNGV. Trimming shortened V by 5 bases and J by 8 bases, and 25 bases separated the two germline ends. The CDR3 is made up of 17 amino acids. CDR3 in amino acids: CASSARGYVRSFDEQFF. The CDR3 bases are TGTGCCAGCAGCGCCCGCGGCTATGTTCGGTCTTTTGATGAGCAGTTCTTC.

The rearrangement links TRBV6-5 to TRBJ2-7, with a weak D call TRBD2 (6 bases). The CDR3 is 15 residues long. Germline assignment: CDR1 MNHEY and CDR2 SVGAGI. V gave up 6 bases and J gave up 6 bases, with 21 bases separating them. Here the CDR3 DNA reads TGTGCCAGCAGGGGGGGTGAGAGTTCGGCTCGCGAGCAGTACTTC. This codes for CASRGGESSAREQYF.

The chain has TRBV7-9 and TRBJ2-7; TRBD1 matches at 9 bases. Unmatched junction bases numbered 11, after V lost 5 bases and J lost 6 bases. The CDR3 is made up of 15 amino acids. Germline V CDR1 and CDR2: SEHNR, FQNEAQ (reference sequence). CDR3 region: CASSKPGQGLGEQYF. CDR3 in DNA: TGTGCCAGCAGCAAACCGGGACAGGGCCTTGGCGAGCAGTACTTC. The complete variable domain, with remaining parts taken from reference TRBV7-9 and TRBJ2-7, reads DTGVSQNPRHKITKRGQNVTFRCDPISEHNRLYWYRQTLGQGPEFLTYFQNEAQLEKSRLLSDRFSAERPKGSFSTLEIQRTEQGDSAMYLCASSKPGQGLGEQYFGPGTRLTVT.

V usage is TRBV4-2 and J usage is TRBJ2-1; 9 nucleotides align to TRBD1. Losses at the gene ends were 3 bases for V and 5 bases for J; bases not matched to a gene: 5. The germline V gene encodes CDR1 LGHNA and CDR2 YNFKEQ. The CDR3 totals 15 residues. Written as DNA, the CDR3 is TGTGCCAGCAGCCAGGACGGACAGGGGAACAATGAGCAGTTCTTC. The encoded protein is CASSQDGQGNNEQFF.

This clone is a singleton in its sample. The chain employs TRBV6-5 and TRBJ2-7; no clear D gene. The CDR3 loop spans 13 amino acids. The V end lost 0 bases, the J end lost 5 bases, and 8 bases lay between the germline ends. Germline CDR1 MNHEY, CDR2 SVGAGI. The CDR3 region is CASSYSKFNEQYF. The CDR3 region has the DNA TGTGCCAGCAGTTACTCGAAGTTTAACGAGCAGTACTTC.

V and J are TRBV19 and TRBJ2-2, with TRBD1 identical over 8 bases. Germline V lookup: CDR1 LNHDA, CDR2 SQIVND (reference sequence). This CDR3 is built from 16 residues. The V and J ends lost 0 bases and 0 bases, in that order; junction bases with no gene match: 0. CDR3 in DNA: TGTGCCAGTAGTATAGACAGGGGGCCGAACACCGGGGAGCTGTTTTTT. This encodes CASSIDRGPNTGELFF.

The chain joins TRBV9 to TRBJ1-5, with D unclear. The CDR3 sequence is 15 residues long. Germline V CDR1 and CDR2: SGDLS, YYNGEE. With 3 bases removed from V and 2 bases from J, the gap between germline ends came to 12 bases. The CDR3, as DNA: TGTGCCAGCAGCGAGGGCCTCGCTCGCAATCAGCCCCAGCATTTT. Amino acid sequence: CASSEGLARNQPQHF.

J is TRBJ2-4 and V is TRBV7-7, with 9 positions matching TRBD1. With 11 bases clipped from V and 2 bases from J, the junction kept 22 bases outside the gene matches. The CDR3 is 19 residues long. CDR1 is SSHAT, CDR2 FNYEAQ, per germline (reference sequence). The CDR3 region is CAASTSGTGYMATKNIQYF. The CDR3 bases are TGTGCCGCATCAACTTCCGGGACAGGGTATATGGCGACCAAAAACATTCAGTACTTC.

The chain couples TRBV5-4 to TRBJ2-5; D remains unclear. The CDR3 has 15 residues. Per germline, CDR1 SGHNT and CDR2 YYREEE (reference sequence). Trimming removed 0 bases at V and 1 base at J, with 10 bases between. CDR3 region: CASSLVAHSQETQYF. CDR3 bases: TGTGCCAGCAGCTTGGTCGCACACAGCCAAGAGACCCAGTACTTC. Full variable domain (outside the CDR3, taken from reference TRBV5-4 and TRBJ2-5): ETGVTQSPTHLIKTRGQQVTLRCSSQSGHNTVSWYQQALGQGPQFIFQYYREEENGRGNFPPRFSGLQFPNYSSELNVNALELDDSALYLCASSLVAHSQETQYFGPGTRLLVL.